Listed below are T cell receptor beta chains from one sample, sequenced in a study of cytomegalovirus exposure and HLA in healthy donors. TCRdb keeps only in-frame clones here, not all; method: immunoSEQ multiplex PCR. Among around 36,000 clones listed, 75% to 90% were seen once. Sequencing used PBMCs. These receptor sequences come from a woman between 35 and 50 years old in good health and CMV-seropositive. Both conserved end residues are part of each CDR3. Each record gives: J gene, V gene, clone size, D gene, CDR3 DNA, CDR3 protein. The D gene is left open where the match is weak. A row's size may be missing; if present it is once, few, many or a size class.

TRBJ1-4	TRBV5-1	-	TRBD1	TGCGCCAGCAGCGTGGACAGGGGCCGAGATGAAAAACTGTTTTTT	CASSVDRGRDEKLFF
TRBJ2-2	TRBV6-5	-	-	TGTGCCAGCAGTCAAACCGGGGAGCTGTTTTTT	CASSQTGELFF
TRBJ2-5	TRBV4-3	-	TRBD2	TGCGCCAGCAGCCATGATGTAGCGGGGGGGCAAGAGACCCAGTACTTC	CASSHDVAGGQETQYF
TRBJ1-2	TRBV27	-	-	TGTGCCAGCAGTCTAGAGACTAGCGGGGGCTACACCTTC	CASSLETSGGYTF
TRBJ2-4	TRBV19	-	TRBD2	TGTGCCAGTAGTATAGCCGCGGGGGGGCCGAACATTCAGTACTTC	CASSIAAGGPNIQYF
TRBJ1-2	TRBV11-3	-	TRBD1	TGTGCCACCTCCTTCTTCGACAGGGGGCGCGACTATGGCTACACCTTC	CATSFFDRGRDYGYTF
TRBJ2-5	TRBV5-4	-	-	TGTGCCAGCAGCCGGGTGGCGGCAGAAGAGACCCAGTACTTC	CASSRVAAEETQYF
TRBJ1-2	TRBV6-5	-	TRBD1	TGTGCCAGCAGCAGGGACAGGGTTAACTATGGCTACACCTTC	CASSRDRVNYGYTF
TRBJ2-3	TRBV11-3	-	-	TGTGCCAGCAGCTTATTTTCTACCATCACAGATACGCAGTATTTT	CASSLFSTITDTQYF
TRBJ1-2	TRBV14	-	-	TGTGCCAGCAGCCAAGATTGGGGGCACCCCTATGGCTACACCTTC	CASSQDWGHPYGYTF
TRBJ2-3	TRBV6-5	-	TRBD2	TGTGCCAGCAGTCCGGGATCCGGGGGGTTGGTTACGCAGTATTTT	CASSPGSGGLVTQYF
TRBJ2-2	TRBV7-7	-	-	TGTGCCAGCAGCTTAGTTCGGACTCTAAACACCGGGGAGCTGTTTTTT	CASSLVRTLNTGELFF
TRBJ2-7	TRBV5-1	-	-	TGCGCCAGCAGGGCCGAGCCCCACTACGAGCAGTACTTC	CASRAEPHYEQYF
TRBJ2-7	TRBV6-4	-	-	TGTGCCAGCAGTGAGATGGGAAGCGGCGAGCAGTACTTC	CASSEMGSGEQYF
TRBJ2-5	TRBV29-1	-	-	TGCAGCGTCGATCCCTCGACAGTCCAAGAGACCCAGTACTTC	CSVDPSTVQETQYF
TRBJ2-7	TRBV28	-	-	TGTGCCAGCAGTTTAATGAGGGGGTTCTTTTTC	CASSLMRGFFF
TRBJ2-7	TRBV30	-	TRBD1	TGTGCCTGGAGTCCGACCATTAGACAGGGGGCAGGAGAGCAGTACTTC	CAWSPTIRQGAGEQYF
TRBJ2-7	TRBV29-1	-	TRBD1	TGCAGCGTGGGGGGGATAAGGACAGGGGCCTCCTACGAGCAGTACTTC	CSVGGIRTGASYEQYF
TRBJ2-3	TRBV5-4	medium-sized	TRBD2	TGTGCCAGCAGCTTGGTGGGGGGGGAGAATACGCAGTATTTT	CASSLVGGENTQYF
TRBJ2-1	TRBV29-1	-	-	TGCAGCGTTGAATTGGGGGGGGCTGTCTACAATGAGCAGTTCTTC	CSVELGGAVYNEQFF
TRBJ1-4	TRBV4-1	-	TRBD1	TGCGCCAGCAGCCTGGGACAGGGCCCGCGGGAAAAACTGTTTTTT	CASSLGQGPREKLFF
TRBJ1-2	TRBV2	-	-	TGTGCCAGCAGCACCCACACGGGGTCCCAAGGCTACACCTTC	CASSTHTGSQGYTF
TRBJ2-5	TRBV5-1	-	-	TGCGCCAGCAGCCTACAAGAGACCCAGTACTTC	CASSLQETQYF
TRBJ1-5	TRBV27	-	-	TGTGCCAGCAGTTTAAGGGGCCTCAATCAGCCCCAGCATTTT	CASSLRGLNQPQHF
TRBJ2-2	TRBV2	-	-	TGTGCCAGCAGGGAACACGGGAACACCGGGGAGCTGTTTTTT	CASREHGNTGELFF
TRBJ2-1	TRBV14	-	-	TGTGCCAGCAGCCCGACAAATTACAATGAGCAGTTCTTC	CASSPTNYNEQFF
TRBJ1-3	TRBV2	-	-	TGTGCCAGCAGTGAACAGGGGCCCCCTGGAAACACCATATATTTT	CASSEQGPPGNTIYF
TRBJ1-4	TRBV5-5	-	TRBD1	TGTGCCAGCAGCTTGGACGGACAGGGGCGGGAAAAACTGTTTTTT	CASSLDGQGREKLFF
TRBJ2-3	TRBV4-2	-	TRBD2	TGTGCCAGCAGCCAAGGGGACGGGGGACTATCGGATACGCAGTATTTT	CASSQGDGGLSDTQYF
TRBJ1-5	TRBV7-8	-	-	TGTGCCAGCAGCTCTACAGAGGGTGGCAATCAGCCCCAGCATTTT	CASSSTEGGNQPQHF
TRBJ2-4	TRBV7-9	once	-	TGTGCCAGCAGCTTAATGCCGGGTACGGCCAAAAACATTCAGTACTTC	CASSLMPGTAKNIQYF
TRBJ1-4	TRBV28	-	TRBD1	TGTGCCAGCTTTGGACAGGGGGCGGGAGAAAAACTGTTTTTT	CASFGQGAGEKLFF
TRBJ2-7	TRBV5-4	-	TRBD2	TGTGCCAGCACTCCTGGAAGGCTAGCGGGGGGGAGCGAGCAGTACTTC	CASTPGRLAGGSEQYF
TRBJ1-2	TRBV7-9	-	-	TGTGCCAGCAGCTTATGGGCAGACTATGGCTACACCTTC	CASSLWADYGYTF
TRBJ1-5	TRBV18	-	-	TGTGCCAGCTGCTTGGGACAAAATCAGCCCCAGCATTTT	CASCLGQNQPQHF
TRBJ2-6	TRBV5-4	-	-	TGTGCCAGCAGCTTGTATAGTAGCTCTGGGGCCAACGTCCTGACTTTC	CASSLYSSSGANVLTF